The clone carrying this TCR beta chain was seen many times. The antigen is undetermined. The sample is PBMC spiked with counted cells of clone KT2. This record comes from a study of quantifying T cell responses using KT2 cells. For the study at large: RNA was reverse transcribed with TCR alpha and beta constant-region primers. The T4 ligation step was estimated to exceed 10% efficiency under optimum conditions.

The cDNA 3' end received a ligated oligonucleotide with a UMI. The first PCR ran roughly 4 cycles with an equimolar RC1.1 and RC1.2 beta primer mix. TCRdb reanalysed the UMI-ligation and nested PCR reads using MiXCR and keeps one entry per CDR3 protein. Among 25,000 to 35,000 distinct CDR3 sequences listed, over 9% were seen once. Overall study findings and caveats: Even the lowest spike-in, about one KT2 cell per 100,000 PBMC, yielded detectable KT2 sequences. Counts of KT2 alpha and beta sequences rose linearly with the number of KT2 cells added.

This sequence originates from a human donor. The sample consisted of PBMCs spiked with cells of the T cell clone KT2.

The CDR3 loop reads CASSPISFSGANVLTF. In DNA form, the CDR3 reads TGTGCCAGCTCACCAATCAGTTTCTCTGGGGCCAACGTCCTGACTTTC. This rearrangement joins TRBV18 to TRBJ2-6; D not certain. This CDR3 contains 16 residues. CDR1 and CDR2 from the germline V gene are KGHSH and LQKENI. V lost 2 bases and J 0 bases, leaving 8 bases between the germline ends.